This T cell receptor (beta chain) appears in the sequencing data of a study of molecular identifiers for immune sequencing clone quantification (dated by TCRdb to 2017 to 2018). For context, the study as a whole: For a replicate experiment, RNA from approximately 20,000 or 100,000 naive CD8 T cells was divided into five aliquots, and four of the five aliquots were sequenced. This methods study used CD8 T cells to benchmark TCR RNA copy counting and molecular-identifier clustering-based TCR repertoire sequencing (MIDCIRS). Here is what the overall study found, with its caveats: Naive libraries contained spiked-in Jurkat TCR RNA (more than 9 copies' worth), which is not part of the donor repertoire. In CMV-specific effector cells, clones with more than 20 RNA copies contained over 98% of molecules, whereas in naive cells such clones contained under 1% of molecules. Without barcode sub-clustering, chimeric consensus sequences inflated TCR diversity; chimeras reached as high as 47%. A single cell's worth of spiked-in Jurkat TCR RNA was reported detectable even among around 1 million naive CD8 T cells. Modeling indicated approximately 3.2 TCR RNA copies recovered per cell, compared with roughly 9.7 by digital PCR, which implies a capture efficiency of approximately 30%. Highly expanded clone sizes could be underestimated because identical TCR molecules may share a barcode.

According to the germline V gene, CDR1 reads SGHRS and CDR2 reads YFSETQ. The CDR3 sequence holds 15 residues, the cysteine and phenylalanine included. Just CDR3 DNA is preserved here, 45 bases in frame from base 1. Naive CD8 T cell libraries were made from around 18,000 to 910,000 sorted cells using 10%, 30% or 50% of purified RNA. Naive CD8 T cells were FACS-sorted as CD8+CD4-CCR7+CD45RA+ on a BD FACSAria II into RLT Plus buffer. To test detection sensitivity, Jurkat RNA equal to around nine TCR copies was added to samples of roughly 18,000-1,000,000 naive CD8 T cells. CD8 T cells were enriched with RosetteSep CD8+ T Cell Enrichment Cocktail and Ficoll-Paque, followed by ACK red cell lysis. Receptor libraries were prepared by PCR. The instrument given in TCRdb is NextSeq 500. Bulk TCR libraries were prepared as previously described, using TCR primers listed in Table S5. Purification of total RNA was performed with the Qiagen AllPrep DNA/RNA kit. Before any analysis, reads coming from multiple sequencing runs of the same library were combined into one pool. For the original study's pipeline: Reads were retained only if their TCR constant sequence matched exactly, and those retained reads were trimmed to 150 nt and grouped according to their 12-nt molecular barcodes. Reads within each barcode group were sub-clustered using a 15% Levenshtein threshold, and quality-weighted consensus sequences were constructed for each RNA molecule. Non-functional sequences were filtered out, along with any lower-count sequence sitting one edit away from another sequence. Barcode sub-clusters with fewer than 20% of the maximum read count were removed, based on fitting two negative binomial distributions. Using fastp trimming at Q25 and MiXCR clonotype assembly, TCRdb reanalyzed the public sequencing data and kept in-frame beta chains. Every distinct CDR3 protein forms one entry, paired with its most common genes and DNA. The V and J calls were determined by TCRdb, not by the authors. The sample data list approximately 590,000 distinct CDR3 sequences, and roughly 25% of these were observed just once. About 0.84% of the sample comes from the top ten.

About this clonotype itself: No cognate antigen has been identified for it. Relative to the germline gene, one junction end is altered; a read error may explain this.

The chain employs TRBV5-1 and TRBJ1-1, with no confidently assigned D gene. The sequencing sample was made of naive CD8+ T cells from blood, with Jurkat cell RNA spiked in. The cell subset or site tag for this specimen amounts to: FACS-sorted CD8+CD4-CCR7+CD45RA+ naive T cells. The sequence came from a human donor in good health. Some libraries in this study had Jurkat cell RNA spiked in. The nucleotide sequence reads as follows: TGCGCCGGCAGCGGATACCCAGAGATGATCACTGAAGCTTTCTTT. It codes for CAGSGYPEMITEAFF.